The 30 T cell receptor beta chains below all came from one sample that was sequenced in a study of blood T cell repertoires in COVID-19. Assay used: immunoSEQ multiplex PCR; TCRdb lists only in-frame clones, some missing. This table has approximately 300,000 clones, 75% to 95% appearing once. Sequencing input: peripheral blood. Receptors originate from a woman younger than 45 with COVID-19, enrolled during active disease.

The chain recombines TRBV6-5 with TRBJ2-1; D might be TRBD2 (6 bases). The germline CDR1 and CDR2 sequences are MNHEY and SVGAGI. The V end was cut by 6 bases, the J end by 10 bases, with 19 bases between. The CDR3 length is 14 residues. CDR3 sequence: CASSQSGSGVEQFF. The CDR3 coding sequence is TGTGCCAGCAGCCAAAGTGGTTCGGGAGTCGAGCAGTTCTTC.

V gene TRBV3-1 (or the pseudogene TRBV3-2) combines with J gene TRBJ1-6, with D possibly matching TRBD1 (6 bases). This CDR3 has 16 amino acids. Germline CDR1 is LGHDT and CDR2 is YNNKEL (reference sequence). Trimming left V 3 bases short and J 3 bases short, with 12 bases between. CDR3 sequence (DNA): TGTGCCAGCAGCCACACTGCCAGGGGCTATAATTCACCCCTCCACTTT. Translation: CASSHTARGYNSPLHF.

This rearrangement joins TRBV5-4 to TRBJ2-2; D possibly corresponds to TRBD2 (7 bases). CDR1 SGHNT and CDR2 YYREEE come from the germline V gene (reference sequence). This CDR3 is built from 16 residues. The V gene lost 4 bases and the J gene lost 0 bases, with 13 bases spanning the gap. CDR3 coding DNA: TGTGCCAGCAGCCGCGGGGGACATTCGAACACCGGGGAGCTGTTTTTT. As protein: CASSRGGHSNTGELFF.

This sequence joins TRBV6-5 and TRBJ2-7; possibly TRBD2 for D (5 bases). The CDR3 runs to 14 residues. Germline V gene lookup returns CDR1 MNHEY and CDR2 SVGAGI. Trimming took off 8 bases at V and 4 bases at J, with 18 bases between the two ends. The CDR3 DNA reads as TGTGCCAGCGATATAGGATGGGGAGATTACGAGCAGTACTTC. Translated, it gives CASDIGWGDYEQYF.

The V and J genes are TRBV28 and TRBJ1-6, with TRBD1 matching over 8 bases. Unmatched junction bases numbered 4, after V lost 6 bases and J lost 9 bases. Germline V gives CDR1 MDHEN, CDR2 SYDVKM. The CDR3 runs 13 residues. CDR3 protein: CASRWTGPSPLHF. Here the CDR3 DNA reads TGTGCCAGCAGGTGGACAGGGCCTTCACCCCTCCACTTT.

This sequence joins TRBV9 and TRBJ1-1, with D unresolved. Germline V gives CDR1 SGDLS, CDR2 YYNGEE. Trimming stripped 4 bases from V and 1 base from J, with 14 bases between. This CDR3 is 15 amino acids long. CDR3 bases: TGTGCCAGCAGCCCCCGCCGGGGAGGGAACACTGAAGCTTTCTTT. Protein product: CASSPRRGGNTEAFF.

V is TRBV2 and J is TRBJ1-5; 7 bases line up with TRBD1. J was trimmed by 3 bases and V by 8 bases; bases with no gene match: 7. CDR3 length equals 14 residues. The germline V gene has CDR1 SNHLY and CDR2 FYNNEI. The CDR3 loop reads CASSSDRFNQPQHF. The CDR3 region has the DNA TGTGCCAGCTCATCGGACAGGTTCAATCAGCCCCAGCATTTT.

The CDR3 loop reads CASSFLGLAGALGNEQFF. CDR3 sequence (DNA): TGCGCCAGCAGCTTCCTCGGACTAGCGGGGGCCCTAGGAAATGAGCAGTTCTTC. The genes are TRBV5-1 and TRBJ2-1; TRBD2 matches at 13 bases. Germline lookup yields CDR1 SGHRS and CDR2 YFSETQ. CDR3 size: 18 residues. Unmatched junction bases numbered 12, after V lost 2 bases and J lost 7 bases.

V usage is TRBV7-8 and J usage is TRBJ2-3; TRBD2 agrees at 14 bases. The CDR3 sequence is 18 residues long. Per the germline V gene, CDR1 is SGHVS and CDR2 is FQNEAQ. Trimming removed 5 bases from V and 3 bases from J; junction bases left unmatched: 10. The CDR3 loop reads CASSTGTSGSKRTDTQYF. CDR3 bases: TGTGCCAGCAGCACCGGGACTAGCGGGAGTAAACGAACAGATACGCAGTATTTT.

This clone was counted a few times. The V and J genes are TRBV28 and TRBJ1-2; the D gene is possibly TRBD1 (5 bases). The germline gives CDR1 MDHEN, CDR2 SYDVKM. The length of the CDR3 is 13 residues. Trimming took off 6 bases at V and 4 bases at J, with 12 bases between the two ends. The DNA of the CDR3 is TGTGCCAGCAGGACGACAGCTACCTATGGCTACACCTTC. Translation gives CASRTTATYGYTF.

The chain uses TRBV19 and TRBJ1-1; 7 bases are a match to TRBD1. Germline CDR1 reads LNHDA; CDR2 reads SQIVND (reference sequence). With 5 bases clipped from V and 3 bases from J, the junction kept 3 bases outside the gene matches. CDR3 size: 13 residues. This CDR3 is CASSYTGDTEAFF. CDR3 DNA: TGTGCCAGTAGTTATACAGGGGACACTGAAGCTTTCTTT. Looking up the rest from reference TRBV19 and TRBJ1-1 gives the full variable domain: DGGITQSPKYLFRKEGQNVTLSCEQNLNHDAMYWYRQDPGQGLRLIYYSQIVNDFQKGDIAEGYSVSREKKESFPLTVTSAQKNPTAFYLCASSYTGDTEAFFGQGTRLTVV.

The rearrangement joins TRBV7-8 to TRBJ1-6; tentatively, D is TRBD1 (5 bases). This CDR3 comprises 15 residues. V lost 5 bases and J lost 4, with 12 bases in between. The germline gives CDR1 SGHVS, CDR2 FQNEAQ. CDR3 in DNA: TGTGCCAGCAGCCCCGCGGGACTGTATAATTCACCCCTCCACTTT. Translating gives CASSPAGLYNSPLHF.

The V gene is TRBV30, the J gene TRBJ2-2, with D perhaps TRBD2 (6 bases). The CDR3 has 12 amino acids. V lost 3 bases, J lost 6 bases, and 8 bases lay in between. Per the germline V gene, CDR1 is GTSNPN and CDR2 is SVGIG (reference sequence). CDR3 sequence (DNA): TGTGCCTGGAGCGGAGGGTCCGGGGAGCTGTTTTTT. Translating it yields CAWSGGSGELFF.

The chain couples TRBV29-1 to TRBJ2-2; the match to TRBD2 covers 7 bases. J lost 0 bases, V lost 7 bases, and 14 bases had no gene match. Germline lookup yields CDR1 SQVTM and CDR2 ANQGSEA. The CDR3 has 17 residues. The CDR3 nucleotides are TGCAGCGCGGAAGAGGGAGGGACCGCTGCGAACACCGGGGAGCTGTTTTTT. It encodes CSAEEGGTAANTGELFF.

The table lists this clone with a count of one. The chain couples TRBV27 to TRBJ2-7; D remains ambiguous. Trimming took 3 bases from V and 4 from J, leaving 10 bases between them. The CDR3 has 13 amino acids. The germline V gene has CDR1 MNHEY and CDR2 SMNVEV (reference sequence). CDR3 loop: CASSFGSLYEQYF. The CDR3 DNA follows: TGTGCCAGCAGTTTCGGTTCCCTTTACGAGCAGTACTTC.

V gene TRBV6-5 combines with J gene TRBJ2-1, with 13 bases that match TRBD2. Germline loops: CDR1 MNHEY, CDR2 SVGAGI. With 6 bases clipped from V and 6 bases from J, the junction kept 2 bases outside the gene matches. This CDR3 has 14 residues. CDR3 in amino acids: CASRLAGGSNEQFF. In nucleotides, the CDR3 is TGTGCCAGCAGACTAGCGGGAGGGTCCAATGAGCAGTTCTTC.

The chain carries TRBV30 and TRBJ1-3; D call uncertain. The V gene's germline CDR1 is GTSNPN and CDR2 SVGIG (reference sequence). V lost 2 bases to trimming and J lost 0 bases, with 5 bases between them. CDR3 size: 13 residues. This chain's CDR3 is CAWSWSSGNTIYF. The CDR3 nucleotides read TGTGCCTGGAGTTGGAGCTCTGGAAACACCATATATTTT. Complete variable domain (other parts from reference TRBV30 and TRBJ1-3): SQTIHQWPATLVQPVGSPLSLECTVEGTSNPNLYWYRQAAGRGLQLLFYSVGIGQISSEVPQNLSASRPQDRQFILSSKKLLLSDSGFYLCAWSWSSGNTIYFGEGSWLTVV.

In its sample, this clone was seen once. V usage is TRBV28 and J usage is TRBJ2-1, with D perhaps TRBD2 (6 bases). With 4 bases removed from V and 2 bases from J, the gap between germline ends came to 18 bases. Germline V gene sequence: CDR1 MDHEN, CDR2 SYDVKM. The CDR3 extends over 17 amino acids. CDR3 in DNA: TGTGCCAGCAGTTCGGGACTGGGGGTTGTGGCCTACAATGAGCAGTTCTTC. As protein: CASSSGLGVVAYNEQFF. Using reference TRBV28 and TRBJ2-1 for the parts outside the CDR3, the full variable domain is DVKVTQSSRYLVKRTGEKVFLECVQDMDHENMFWYRQDPGLGLRLIYFSYDVKMKEKGDIPEGYSVSREKKERFSLILESASTNQTSMYLCASSSGLGVVAYNEQFFGPGTRLTVL.

This clone was seen a few times. J is TRBJ1-2 and V is TRBV2, with 8 nucleotides matching TRBD1. Germline values: CDR1 SNHLY, CDR2 FYNNEI. CDR3 length: 14 residues. Trimming removed 6 bases from V and 4 bases from J; junction bases left unmatched: 7. The DNA of the CDR3 is TGTGCCAGCAGCCCCAGGGGGCGAGGCTATGGCTACACCTTC. This translates into CASSPRGRGYGYTF.

The chain has TRBV28 and TRBJ1-5; possible D gene TRBD1, 5 bases. Between the trimmed V and J ends, which lost 6 bases and 0 bases, there was a span of 15 bases. The CDR3 consists of 16 residues. Germline V gene data show CDR1 as MDHEN and CDR2 as SYDVKM. The DNA for the CDR3 is TGTGCCAGCAGCCCGTCAGGGCTGCTTAGCAATCAGCCCCAGCATTTT. Protein sequence: CASSPSGLLSNQPQHF.

This sequence joins TRBV6-5 and TRBJ2-4; 7 bases align to TRBD1. V shed 3 bases, J shed 5 bases, and the junction held 4 bases outside the gene matches. There are 14 residues in the CDR3. Germline V lookup: CDR1 MNHEY, CDR2 SVGAGI. The DNA of the CDR3 is TGTGCCAGCAGTTATAGAACAGGGGAAAACATTCAGTACTTC. This gives the protein CASSYRTGENIQYF.

This clone was counted between two and nine times. The rearrangement uses TRBV2 and TRBJ1-6; 7 nucleotides agree with TRBD1. J was trimmed by 3 bases and V by 6 bases; bases with no gene match: 8. Germline V CDR1 and CDR2: SNHLY, FYNNEI. This CDR3 has 16 amino acids. The chain's CDR3 is CASRTSPGGYNSPLHF. CDR3 sequence (DNA): TGTGCCAGCAGAACCTCCCCAGGGGGCTATAATTCACCCCTCCACTTT.

The genes are TRBV5-4 and TRBJ1-1; TRBD1 matches 7 bases. With V trimmed by 4 bases and J by 0 bases, 9 bases remained unmatched. The CDR3 extends over 16 amino acids. From germline, CDR1 is SGHNT and CDR2 YYREEE (reference sequence). CDR3 residues: CASSSDRVGVNTEAFF. The CDR3 coding sequence is TGTGCCAGCAGCAGTGACAGGGTCGGGGTGAACACTGAAGCTTTCTTT.

Concerning this clone itself: At one end the junction does not follow the germline gene, possibly because of a read error. This chain links TRBV12-3 or TRBV12-4 with TRBJ1-5; no clear D gene. The CDR3 runs to 13 residues. CDR3 in DNA: TGCGCCAGCACTCCCGGCGGGGATCAGCCCCAGCATTTT. It codes for CASTPGGDQPQHF.

The J gene is TRBJ1-1, the V gene TRBV5-1, with D possibly being TRBD1 (6 bases). The CDR3 runs to 14 residues. Germline-derived CDR1 and CDR2 are SGHRS and YFSETQ. The ends were cut back, 3 bases at V and 5 bases at J, with 14 bases in the middle. CDR3 region: CASSSQGGGTEAFF. The CDR3 region has the DNA TGCGCCAGCAGCTCACAGGGCGGGGGGACTGAAGCTTTCTTT.

The genes are TRBV6-4 and TRBJ1-2; 12 bases align to TRBD1. The CDR3 spans 15 residues. In germline, CDR1 is MRHNA, CDR2 SNTAGT. The V segment lost 3 bases and the J segment 8 bases; nucleotides outside the gene matches: 7. The CDR3 region is CASSDSGQGASGYTF. For the CDR3, the DNA is TGTGCCAGCAGTGATTCGGGACAGGGGGCTTCGGGCTACACCTTC.

This rearrangement joins TRBV4-2 to TRBJ2-7, with 13 bases aligning to TRBD2. Trimming removed 4 bases from V and 5 bases from J; junction bases left unmatched: 2. The germline V gene encodes CDR1 LGHNA and CDR2 YNFKEQ. The CDR3 has 14 residues. The CDR3 DNA is TGTGCCAGCAGCCCCGGACTAGCGGGAGACGAGCAGTACTTC. It is translated as CASSPGLAGDEQYF.

This clone was observed a single time. This chain joins TRBV10-3 and TRBJ2-3; D not resolved. This CDR3 has 11 residues. The germline V gene encodes CDR1 ENHRY and CDR2 SYGVKD. Trimming removed 3 bases at V and 5 bases at J, with 3 bases between. For the CDR3, the DNA is TGTGCCATCAGTGACGGAGATACGCAGTATTTT. Its translation: CAISDGDTQYF.

This sequence joins TRBV19 and TRBJ2-5; 8 nucleotides align to TRBD1. The trim removed 5 bases at V and 5 bases at J, leaving 10 bases unmatched. CDR3 size: 15 residues. Germline CDR1 LNHDA, CDR2 SQIVND (reference sequence). CDR3 in amino acids: CASSLQTGAGETQYF. As DNA, the CDR3 is TGTGCCAGTAGTCTCCAGACAGGGGCGGGGGAGACCCAGTACTTC.

The V gene is TRBV3-1 (or the pseudogene TRBV3-2), the J gene TRBJ2-1; a weak D match, TRBD1 (5 bases). In germline, CDR1 is LGHDT, CDR2 YNNKEL (reference sequence). This CDR3 has 13 residues. With 4 bases removed from V and 9 bases from J, the gap between germline ends came to 13 bases. CDR3 nucleotides: TGTGCCAGCAGCCTGGACGCCAGGGCTGAGCAGTTCTTC. Amino acids: CASSLDARAEQFF.